This TCR beta chain was captured by sequencing in a study of spatial heterogeneity in lung cancer. TCRdb re-called the 5' RACE reads through MiXCR, storing one row per CDR3 protein. The table records more than 10,000 distinct CDR3 sequences, just over 14% of them present only once. Many counts were recorded for this clonotype. The target antigen is unknown. Per germline, CDR1 MGHRA and CDR2 YSYEKL. This CDR3 region has 16 residues. V lost 1 base and J 0 bases, leaving 10 bases between the germline ends. Time point here: sample taken at primary tumor resection. General study results and limits: Regional and ubiquitous nonsynonymous mutations were tracked by counts of regional and ubiquitous expanded TCRs, respectively. Tumors with more nonsynonymous mutations had more expanded intratumoral alpha and beta TCRs.

The genes are TRBV4-1 and TRBJ2-4; D remains ambiguous. This specimen was lung tumor tissue, taken at surgery. The source of this sequence is a male donor with early-stage non-small cell lung cancer. As DNA, the CDR3 is TGCGCCAGCAGCCAAGTACAAGAGATAGCCAAAAACATTCAGTACTTC. This codes for CASSQVQEIAKNIQYF.